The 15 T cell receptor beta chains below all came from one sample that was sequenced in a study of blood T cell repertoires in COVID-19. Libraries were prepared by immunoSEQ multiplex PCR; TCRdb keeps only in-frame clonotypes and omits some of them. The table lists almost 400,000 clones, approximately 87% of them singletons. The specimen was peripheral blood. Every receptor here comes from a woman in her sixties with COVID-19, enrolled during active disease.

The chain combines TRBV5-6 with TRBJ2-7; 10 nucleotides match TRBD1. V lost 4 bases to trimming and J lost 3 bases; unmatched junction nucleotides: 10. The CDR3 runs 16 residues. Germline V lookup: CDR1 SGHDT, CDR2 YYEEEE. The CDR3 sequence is CASSVGGGTGDYEQYF. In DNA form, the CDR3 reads TGTGCCAGCAGCGTTGGCGGAGGGACAGGGGACTACGAGCAGTACTTC.

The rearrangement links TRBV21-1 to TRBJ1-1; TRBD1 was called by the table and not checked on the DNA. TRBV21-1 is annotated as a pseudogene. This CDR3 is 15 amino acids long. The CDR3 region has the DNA TGTGCCAGCAGCATAATGGGACAAATGAACACTGAAGCTTTCTTT. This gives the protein CASSIMGQMNTEAFF.

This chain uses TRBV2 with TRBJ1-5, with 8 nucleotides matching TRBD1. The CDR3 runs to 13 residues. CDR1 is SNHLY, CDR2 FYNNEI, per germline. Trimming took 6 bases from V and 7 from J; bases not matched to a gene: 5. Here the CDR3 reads CASSQGAIQPQHF. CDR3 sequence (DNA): TGTGCCAGCAGCCAGGGGGCTATCCAGCCCCAGCATTTT.

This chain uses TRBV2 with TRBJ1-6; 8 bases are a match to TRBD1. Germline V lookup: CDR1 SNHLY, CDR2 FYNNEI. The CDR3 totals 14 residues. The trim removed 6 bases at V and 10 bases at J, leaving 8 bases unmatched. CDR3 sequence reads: CASRQGGGRSPLHF. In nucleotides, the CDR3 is TGTGCCAGCAGACAGGGGGGGGGACGATCACCCCTCCACTTT.

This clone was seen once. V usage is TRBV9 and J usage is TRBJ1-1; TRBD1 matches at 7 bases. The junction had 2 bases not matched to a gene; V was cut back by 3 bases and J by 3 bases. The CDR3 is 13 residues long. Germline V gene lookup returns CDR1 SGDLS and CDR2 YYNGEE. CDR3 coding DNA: TGTGCCAGCAGCGGACAGGGTTACACTGAAGCTTTCTTT. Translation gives CASSGQGYTEAFF.

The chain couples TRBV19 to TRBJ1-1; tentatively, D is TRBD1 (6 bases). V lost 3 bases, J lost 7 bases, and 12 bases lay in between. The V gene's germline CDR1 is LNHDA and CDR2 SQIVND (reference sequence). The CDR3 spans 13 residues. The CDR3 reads CASSITRGYEAFF. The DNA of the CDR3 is TGTGCCAGTAGTATTACCAGGGGCTATGAAGCTTTCTTT.

This CDR3 is CASSLGGQVGYTF. The DNA for the CDR3 is TGTGCCAGCAGTTTGGGGGGGCAGGTTGGCTACACCTTC. J is TRBJ1-2 and V is TRBV28; tentative D call: TRBD1 (6 bases). V was pared by 3 bases and J by 7 bases, with 12 bases between. The CDR3 covers 13 residues. Germline V gene data show CDR1 as MDHEN and CDR2 as SYDVKM.

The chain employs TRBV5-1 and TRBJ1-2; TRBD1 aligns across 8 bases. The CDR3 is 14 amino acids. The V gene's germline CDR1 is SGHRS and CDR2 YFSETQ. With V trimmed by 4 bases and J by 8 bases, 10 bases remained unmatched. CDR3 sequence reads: CASSLQGARGGYTF. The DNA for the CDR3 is TGCGCCAGCAGCCTGCAGGGGGCCCGAGGGGGCTACACCTTC.

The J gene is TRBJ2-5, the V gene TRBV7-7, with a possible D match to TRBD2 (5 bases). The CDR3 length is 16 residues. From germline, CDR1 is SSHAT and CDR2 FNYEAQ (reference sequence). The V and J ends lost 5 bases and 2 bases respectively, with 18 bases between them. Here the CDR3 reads CASSPSPGRGQETQYF. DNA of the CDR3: TGTGCCAGCAGCCCCTCCCCCGGCCGCGGGCAAGAGACCCAGTACTTC.

In DNA, the CDR3 is TGTGCCAGCTCACCAGGGGCAGGGCCGAACACTGAAGCTTTCTTT. Its protein product is CASSPGAGPNTEAFF. The chain couples TRBV18 to TRBJ1-1; possible D gene TRBD1, 5 bases. This CDR3 contains 15 residues. The germline gives CDR1 KGHSH, CDR2 LQKENI. Between the trimmed V and J ends, which lost 2 bases and 1 base, there was a span of 11 bases.

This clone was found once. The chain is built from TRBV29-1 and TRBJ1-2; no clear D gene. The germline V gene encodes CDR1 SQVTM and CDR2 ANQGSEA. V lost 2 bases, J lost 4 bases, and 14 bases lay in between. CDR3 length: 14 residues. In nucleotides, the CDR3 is TGCAGCGTTGAAATAGCCGGGTTGGGCTATGGCTACACCTTC. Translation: CSVEIAGLGYGYTF.

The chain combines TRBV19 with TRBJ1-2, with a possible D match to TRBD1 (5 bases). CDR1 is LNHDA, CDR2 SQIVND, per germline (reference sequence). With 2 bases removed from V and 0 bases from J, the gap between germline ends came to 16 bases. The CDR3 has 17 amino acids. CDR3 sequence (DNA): TGTGCCAGTAGTATATATGCCGAGACAGAGTCTAACTATGGCTACACCTTC. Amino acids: CASSIYAETESNYGYTF.

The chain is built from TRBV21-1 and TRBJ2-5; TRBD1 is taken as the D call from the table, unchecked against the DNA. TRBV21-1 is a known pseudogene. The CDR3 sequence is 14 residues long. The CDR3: CAIRTRTGEQTQYF. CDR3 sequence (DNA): TGTGCCATAAGGACAAGGACAGGCGAACAGACCCAGTACTTC.

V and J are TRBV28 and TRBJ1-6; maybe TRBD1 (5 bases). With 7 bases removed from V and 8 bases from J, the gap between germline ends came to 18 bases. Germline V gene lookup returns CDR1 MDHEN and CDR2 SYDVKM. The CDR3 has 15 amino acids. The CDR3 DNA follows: TGTGCCAGCATATCCAGCGGAGGGGAACATTCACCCCTCCACTTT. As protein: CASISSGGEHSPLHF.

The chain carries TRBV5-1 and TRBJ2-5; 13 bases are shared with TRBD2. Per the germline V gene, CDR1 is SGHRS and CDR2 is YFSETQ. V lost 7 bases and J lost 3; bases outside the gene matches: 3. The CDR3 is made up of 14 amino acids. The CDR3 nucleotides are TGCGCCAGCGTGGGGACTAGCGGGGAAGAGACCCAGTACTTC. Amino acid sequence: CASVGTSGEETQYF.